This section outlines one T cell receptor beta chain sequence together with its context. In the original processing: Estimation of nucleated cell counts was performed using reference gene primer amplification. Method: immunoSEQ multiplex PCR; TCRdb's copy keeps in-frame clones and lacks some. The DNA was the basis for D and trimming; V, J and clone size are from that table. The sample contains under 150,000 clones, around 89% of which appear only once. Per germline, CDR1 GTSNPN and CDR2 SVGIG (reference sequence). V gave up 3 bases and J gave up 8 bases; unmatched junction bases: 8. The CDR3 has 15 amino acids. These data come from a study of blood T cell repertoires in COVID-19. Study as a whole: Collection of acute and convalescent COVID-19 samples took place in the United States, Italy and Spain. PBMCs, B-cell-depleted T cells, or T cells provided the cDNA or gDNA that made up the material.

The material sequenced was peripheral blood. The gene calls are TRBV30 and TRBJ2-5; 14 nucleotides line up with TRBD2. The receptor comes from a human donor in a cohort sampled during active COVID-19. CDR3 sequence (DNA): TGTGCCTGGAGCCCCGGGACTAGCGGGGGTAACACCCAGTACTTC. As protein: CAWSPGTSGGNTQYF. Full variable domain (missing parts from reference TRBV30 and TRBJ2-5): SQTIHQWPATLVQPVGSPLSLECTVEGTSNPNLYWYRQAAGRGLQLLFYSVGIGQISSEVPQNLSASRPQDRQFILSSKKLLLSDSGFYLCAWSPGTSGGNTQYFGPGTRLLVL.